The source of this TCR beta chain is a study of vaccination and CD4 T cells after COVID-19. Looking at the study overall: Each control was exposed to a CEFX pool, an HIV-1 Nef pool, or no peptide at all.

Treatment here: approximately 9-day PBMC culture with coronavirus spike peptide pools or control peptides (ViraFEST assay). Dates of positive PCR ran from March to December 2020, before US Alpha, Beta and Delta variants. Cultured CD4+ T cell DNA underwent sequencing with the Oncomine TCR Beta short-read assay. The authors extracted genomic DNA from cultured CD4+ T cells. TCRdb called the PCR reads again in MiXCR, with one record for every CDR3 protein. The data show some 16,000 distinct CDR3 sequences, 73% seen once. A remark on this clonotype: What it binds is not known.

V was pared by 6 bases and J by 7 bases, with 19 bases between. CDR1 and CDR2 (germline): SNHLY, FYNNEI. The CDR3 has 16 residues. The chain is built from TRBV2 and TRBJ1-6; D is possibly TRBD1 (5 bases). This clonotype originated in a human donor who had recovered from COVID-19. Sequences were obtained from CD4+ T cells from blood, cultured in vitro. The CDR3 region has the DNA TGTGCCAGCAGCGCACAATCCGGGACGGGGAATTCACCCCTCCACTTT. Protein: CASSAQSGTGNSPLHF.